This entry is about one TCR beta chain. Its antigen is not identified. The data derive from a study of lymphopenia after photon versus proton radiotherapy. Findings and limits, study-wide: Oligoclonal CD8+ Temra expansion after nadir drove photon patients' diversity drop. Relative stability marked proton patients; photon patients lost diversity and naive cells. Larger post-nadir TCR diversity loss correlated inversely with survival in deceased patients.

Produced via immunoSEQ multiplex PCR; TCRdb's table is partial and in-frame only. The table shows roughly 76,000 clones, with 85% to 95% occurring only once. Trimming shortened V by 6 bases and J by 6 bases, and 12 bases separated the two germline ends. The CDR3 covers 12 residues. The germline V gene encodes CDR1 MNHEY and CDR2 SMNVEV (reference sequence). Sequencing was performed on peripheral blood, taken from a patient treated with photon-based radiotherapy. The gene calls are TRBV27 and TRBJ2-7; D uncertain. The source is a woman aged 40 to 55 with cholangiocarcinoma. CDR3 in amino acids: CASRGAFGEQYF. CDR3 DNA sequence: TGTGCCAGCAGAGGAGCTTTCGGCGAGCAGTACTTC.